The 20 T cell receptor beta chains below come from one sample, sequenced in a study of regulatory dendritic cells for organ transplantation. The data were produced by immunoSEQ multiplex PCR, yet TCRdb's version contains in-frame clones alone and is incomplete. Of some 28,000 clones listed, roughly 80% are singletons. Sample: naive CD4+ T cells from blood. The subset here: CD45RA+ naive T cells. The source of these receptors is a human donor in good health.

The genes are TRBV18 and TRBJ2-1; possible D gene TRBD1, 5 bases. Deletions cut 2 bases from V and 10 bases from J, with 24 bases between. The CDR3 loop spans 17 amino acids. Germline lookup yields CDR1 KGHSH and CDR2 LQKENI. CDR3: CASSPSPLLDRLREQFF. The CDR3, as DNA: TGTGCCAGCTCACCATCGCCCCTCCTCGACAGACTCCGGGAGCAGTTCTTC. Full variable domain (outside the CDR3, taken from reference TRBV18 and TRBJ2-1): NAGVMQNPRHLVRRRGQEARLRCSPMKGHSHVYWYRQLPEEGLKFMVYLQKENIIDESGMPKERFSAEFPKEGPSILRIQQVVRGDSAAYFCASSPSPLLDRLREQFFGPGTRLTVL.

The gene calls are TRBV19 and TRBJ1-6, with D possibly TRBD1 on 5 matching bases. V shed 6 bases and J shed 6 bases, with 15 bases lying between them. The CDR3 consists of 15 residues. CDR1 and CDR2 (germline): LNHDA, SQIVND (reference sequence). Written as DNA, the CDR3 is TGTGCCAGTAGGGAAACGACCGGGGGTAATTCACCCCTCCACTTT. Translated, it gives CASRETTGGNSPLHF.

The V and J genes are TRBV6-5 and TRBJ2-1; TRBD1 agrees at 7 bases. The CDR3 length is 12 residues. V trimming: 6 bases; J trimming: 14 bases; junction bases outside the gene matches: 10. In germline, CDR1 is MNHEY, CDR2 SVGAGI. The CDR3: CASRSTRDREFF. In DNA form, the CDR3 reads TGTGCCAGCAGATCTACGCGAGACAGGGAGTTCTTC.

The chain links TRBV9 to TRBJ2-3; 11 bases fit TRBD2. The V gene end was trimmed by 4 bases and the J gene end by 2 bases; junction bases not matched to a gene: 6. The CDR3 spans 16 residues. Germline CDR1 SGDLS, CDR2 YYNGEE. CDR3 region: CASSPRLAGYTDTQYF. Written as DNA, the CDR3 is TGTGCCAGCAGCCCCCGACTAGCGGGATACACAGATACGCAGTATTTT.

The chain recombines TRBV19 with TRBJ2-7; TRBD1 matches at 8 bases. J gave up 0 bases and V 8 bases, and 3 bases lay outside the gene matches. The CDR3 loop spans 13 amino acids. The V gene's germline CDR1 is LNHDA and CDR2 SQIVND (reference sequence). The CDR3: CASYGQGSYEQYF. In DNA, the CDR3 is TGTGCCAGTTACGGACAGGGCTCCTACGAGCAGTACTTC. The full variable domain, rest sourced from reference TRBV19 and TRBJ2-7, is DGGITQSPKYLFRKEGQNVTLSCEQNLNHDAMYWYRQDPGQGLRLIYYSQIVNDFQKGDIAEGYSVSREKKESFPLTVTSAQKNPTAFYLCASYGQGSYEQYFGPGTRLTVT.

The V and J genes are TRBV19 and TRBJ2-7, with D tentatively TRBD1 (5 bases). The CDR3 has 13 amino acids. Germline loops: CDR1 LNHDA, CDR2 SQIVND (reference sequence). Trimming stripped 10 bases from V and 3 bases from J, with 16 bases between. CDR3 in amino acids: CATSQDRYYEQYF. Here the CDR3 DNA reads TGTGCCACCTCGCAAGACAGATACTACGAGCAGTACTTC.

The chain combines TRBV10-3 with TRBJ2-2, with TRBD1 matching 9 bases. Per the germline V gene, CDR1 is ENHRY and CDR2 is SYGVKD. V shed 4 bases and J 6 bases; nucleotides not matched to a gene: 6. The CDR3 runs to 15 residues. The CDR3 nucleotides read TGTGCCATCAGTGCGGGACAGGGTGGAGCCGGGGAGCTGTTTTTT. Amino acid sequence: CAISAGQGGAGELFF.

This rearrangement joins TRBV11-3 to TRBJ1-2, with D unresolved. The CDR3 is 15 amino acids. Deletions cut 5 bases from V and 4 bases from J, with 17 bases between. Germline loops: CDR1 SGHNT, CDR2 YENEEA. Here the CDR3 reads CASSPRSVSFYGYTF. DNA for the CDR3: TGTGCCAGCAGCCCTAGGTCAGTCTCGTTCTATGGCTACACCTTC.

This chain uses TRBV18 with TRBJ2-7; 8 nucleotides align to TRBD1. V was pared by 5 bases and J by 3 bases, with 3 bases of the junction left unmatched. The CDR3 sequence is 13 residues long. Per germline, CDR1 KGHSH and CDR2 LQKENI. Here the CDR3 DNA reads TGTGCCAGCTCAGCCGGGACAGGCTACGAGCAGTACTTC. Translation: CASSAGTGYEQYF.

The rearrangement joins TRBV19 to TRBJ1-2; 7 nucleotides match TRBD1. Germline V lookup: CDR1 LNHDA, CDR2 SQIVND (reference sequence). V dropped 1 base and J dropped 0; count of bases not matched to a gene: 2. The CDR3 is 15 amino acids. The CDR3 DNA follows: TGTGCCAGTAGTATAGGGGGGACAGCTAACTATGGCTACACCTTC. It encodes CASSIGGTANYGYTF.

This clone was counted a single time. This chain connects TRBV6-5 to TRBJ1-1, with unresolved D. Germline V lookup: CDR1 MNHEY, CDR2 SVGAGI. The V and J ends lost 0 bases and 0 bases respectively, with 8 bases between them. The CDR3 is made up of 15 amino acids. This CDR3 reads CASSYSGQMNTEAFF. The CDR3 DNA reads TGTGCCAGCAGTTACTCGGGCCAGATGAACACTGAAGCTTTCTTT.

The chain has TRBV18 and TRBJ2-5, with a tentative D call TRBD2 (5 bases). This CDR3 spans 14 amino acids. CDR1 KGHSH and CDR2 LQKENI come from the germline V gene. The ends were cut back, 3 bases at V and 2 bases at J, with 10 bases in the middle. CDR3 bases: TGTGCCAGCTCACCGGGAGCCCGGCAAGAGACCCAGTACTTC. This gives the protein CASSPGARQETQYF.

The chain carries TRBV29-1 and TRBJ2-2; TRBD1 agrees at 9 bases. V was clipped by 7 bases and J by 3 bases; unmatched bases: 9. The CDR3 runs 15 residues. Germline lookup yields CDR1 SQVTM and CDR2 ANQGSEA. CDR3 amino acids: CSATGQGLDTGELFF. The CDR3 DNA sequence: TGCAGCGCCACGGGACAGGGATTGGACACCGGGGAGCTGTTTTTT.

The chain joins TRBV6-5 to TRBJ1-4; unclear D gene. Per germline, CDR1 MNHEY and CDR2 SVGAGI. The CDR3 spans 14 residues. Deletions cut 6 bases from V and 4 bases from J, with 12 bases between. In DNA form, the CDR3 reads TGTGCCAGCAGCCTTACAGAGATTAATGAAAAACTGTTTTTT. It translates to CASSLTEINEKLFF.

The rearrangement links TRBV9 to TRBJ2-7, with 9 positions matching TRBD2. V lost 0 bases to trimming and J lost 4 bases; unmatched junction nucleotides: 5. Germline V CDR1 and CDR2: SGDLS, YYNGEE. CDR3 size: 15 residues. CDR3 protein: CASSVDPSGGYEQYF. In DNA form, the CDR3 reads TGTGCCAGCAGCGTAGACCCCAGCGGGGGGTACGAGCAGTACTTC. The whole variable domain, filled in from reference TRBV9 and TRBJ2-7, reads DSGVTQTPKHLITATGQRVTLRCSPRSGDLSVYWYQQSLDQGLQFLIQYYNGEERAKGNILERFSAQQFPDLHSELNLSSLELGDSALYFCASSVDPSGGYEQYFGPGTRLTVT.

The V call is TRBV6-1, the J call TRBJ1-5; 8 bases align to TRBD1. The germline CDR1 and CDR2 sequences are MNHNS and SASEGT. CDR3 length: 16 residues. J lost 6 bases, V lost 0 bases, and 7 bases had no gene match. CDR3 in DNA: TGTGCCAGCAGTGAAGCAGGCAGGGGGCTCGGTCAGCCCCAGCATTTT. Its translation: CASSEAGRGLGQPQHF.

V gene TRBV5-4 combines with J gene TRBJ2-5; maybe TRBD2 (5 bases). The CDR3 extends over 14 amino acids. Trimming pared 0 bases from V and 4 bases from J, leaving 10 bases between. CDR1 and CDR2 from the germline V gene are SGHNT and YYREEE (reference sequence). CDR3 nucleotides: TGTGCCAGCAGCTTGGATCCTAGCTCAGAGACCCAGTACTTC. It encodes CASSLDPSSETQYF.

The rearrangement uses TRBV11-2 and TRBJ2-2; 11 nucleotides agree with TRBD2. This CDR3 contains 16 residues. The V segment lost 4 bases and the J segment 1 base; nucleotides outside the gene matches: 2. In germline, CDR1 is SGHAT, CDR2 FQNNGV. This CDR3 is CASSSLAGGNTGELFF. The CDR3 bases are TGTGCCAGCAGCTCGCTAGCGGGGGGGAACACCGGGGAGCTGTTTTTT. Supplemented by reference TRBV11-2 and TRBJ2-2, the full variable domain reads EAGVAQSPRYKIIEKRQSVAFWCNPISGHATLYWYQQILGQGPKLLIQFQNNGVVDDSQLPKDRFSAERLKGVDSTLKIQPAKLEDSAVYLCASSSLAGGNTGELFFGEGSRLTVL.

The sample holds a few counts of this clone. This chain joins TRBV19 and TRBJ1-5; TRBD1 aligns across 7 bases. Germline V CDR1 and CDR2: LNHDA, SQIVND (reference sequence). Losses at the gene ends were 4 bases for V and 6 bases for J; bases not matched to a gene: 18. This CDR3 contains 18 residues. This chain's CDR3 is CASSNAPPQGVWGQPQHF. Here the CDR3 DNA reads TGTGCCAGTAGTAACGCCCCTCCTCAGGGGGTTTGGGGTCAGCCCCAGCATTTT.

The V call is TRBV5-4, the J call TRBJ2-5, with a possible D match to TRBD1 (5 bases). Trimming removed 4 bases at V and 2 bases at J, with 12 bases between. The CDR3 length is 14 residues. Looked up from germline, CDR1 is SGHNT and CDR2 is YYREEE (reference sequence). The CDR3 reads CASSQAGLQETQYF. As DNA, the CDR3 is TGTGCCAGCAGCCAAGCAGGGTTGCAAGAGACCCAGTACTTC.